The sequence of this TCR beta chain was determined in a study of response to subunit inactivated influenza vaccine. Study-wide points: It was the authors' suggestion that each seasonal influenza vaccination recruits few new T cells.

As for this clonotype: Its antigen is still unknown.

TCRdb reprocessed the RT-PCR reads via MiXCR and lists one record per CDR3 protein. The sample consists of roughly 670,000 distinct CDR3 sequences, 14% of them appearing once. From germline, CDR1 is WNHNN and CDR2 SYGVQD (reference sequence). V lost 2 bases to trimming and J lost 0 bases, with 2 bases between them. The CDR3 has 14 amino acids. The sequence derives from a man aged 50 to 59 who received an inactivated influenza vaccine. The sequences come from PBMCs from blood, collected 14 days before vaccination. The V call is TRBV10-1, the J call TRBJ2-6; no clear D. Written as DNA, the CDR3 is TGCGCCAGCAGTGAGGGCTCTGGGGCCAACGTCCTGACTTTC. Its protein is CASSEGSGANVLTF.